This section outlines one TCR beta chain sequence together with its context. Its target antigen remains unknown. No base-level quality is on record; no much larger clone is a single base apart. What the treatment or condition label conveys for this sample: in vitro stimulation with specific CMV peptide epitopes to enrich CMV-specific T cells. This sample stems from a study of T cell repertoires in cytomegalovirus infection (dated by TCRdb to about 2019). At the level of the whole study: Recently identified HLA-C-restricted CMV epitopes, whose presentation resists viral immunomodulation, were targeted by peptide stimulations together with well-studied HLA-B-restricted epitopes. Donor HLA type was relevant to the analysis, as public TCR beta signatures indicated carriage of CMV infection together with the matching HLA type.

The full study reports these points: In both this cohort and an independent cohort of several hundred donors, the cumulative frequency of public TCR beta family members distinguished carriers of CMV infection plus the relevant HLA type. The ex vivo response was dominated by HLA-C-restricted CMV-specific TCR beta clonotypes, and the single most frequent clonotype in two of eight donors was supplied by these HLA-C-restricted clonotypes.

TCRdb records Illumina HiSeq 1500 as the sequencer. The raw public reads went through TCRdb reprocessing: fastp at Q25, MiXCR clone calling, in-frame beta chains kept. Under each unique CDR3 protein, matching rows form one entry showing the most common genes and DNA. For this sample the table gives around 900,000 distinct CDR3 sequences, of which 30% to 40% were detected only once. Of the sample, around an eighth is held by the ten largest clones. From a lookup of the germline V gene, CDR1 and CDR2 are SGHRS and YFSETQ. The CDR3 starts with the cysteine, ends with the phenylalanine, and has 15 residues. The kept DNA is CDR3 alone, 45 bases in frame from the first base. V is pared back by 2 bases and J by 0 bases, with 12 bases lying between the germline termini.

Sequences were derived from cultured CD8+ T cells from PBMCs, sampled from culture after CMV antigen stimulation. The chain is made from TRBV5-1 and TRBJ2-7, with a weak D call of TRBD2 (7 bases match). This sequence originates from a human donor in good health (CMV status not recorded). Some clones in this sample may be carry-over from other donors' samples. The nucleotide sequence reads as follows: TGCGCCAGCAGCTTAATGGCGGGGGCCTCCTACGAGCAGTACTTC. This gives the protein CASSLMAGASYEQYF.